The 26 T cell receptor beta chains listed next were all sequenced from one sample in a study of T cell responses to AZD1222 COVID-19 vaccine. Assay: immunoSEQ multiplex PCR; the TCRdb copy retains only in-frame clones and omits some. The sample comprises more than 150,000 clones, 92% of which are singletons, and roughly 1.4% rests with the top ten. This material consisted of peripheral blood, taken 28 days after the second AZD1222 dose. These receptors all come from an adult who received the AZD1222 COVID-19 vaccine.

The CDR3 DNA is TGCGCCAGCAGTCCGGGACAGGGTACATGGAAGTATGGCTACACCTTC. Its translation is CASSPGQGTWKYGYTF. This rearrangement joins TRBV10-2 to TRBJ1-2; 9 bases fit TRBD1. Germline values: CDR1 WSHSY, CDR2 SAAADI. The CDR3 runs 16 residues. With 5 bases clipped from V and 5 bases from J, the junction kept 12 bases outside the gene matches.

This chain links TRBV27 with TRBJ1-6; 11 bases line up with TRBD1. The V segment lost 7 bases and the J segment 6 bases; nucleotides outside the gene matches: 11. Germline CDR1 MNHEY, CDR2 SMNVEV (reference sequence). CDR3 length: 17 amino acids. CDR3 protein: CASTSGTGGYSNSPLHF. The DNA for the CDR3 is TGTGCCAGCACCTCCGGGACAGGGGGTTATTCTAATTCACCCCTCCACTTT.

CDR3 sequence reads: CASSRSSGPPWGNEQFF. DNA of the CDR3: TGTGCCAGCAGCCGATCTTCGGGCCCACCCTGGGGCAATGAGCAGTTCTTC. The rearrangement uses TRBV7-9 and TRBJ2-1; D unclear. Germline CDR1 SEHNR, CDR2 FQNEAQ (reference sequence). Trimming cost V 5 bases and J 6 bases, with 23 bases left between them. CDR3 length: 17 amino acids.

This chain connects TRBV25-1 to TRBJ2-1, with D uncertain. Trimming shortened V by 6 bases and J by 6 bases, and 3 bases separated the two germline ends. Germline-derived CDR1 and CDR2 are MGHDK and SYGVNS. The CDR3 extends over 10 amino acids. DNA of the CDR3: TGTGCCAGCAGGTCCAATGAGCAGTTCTTC. It encodes CASRSNEQFF.

The V call is TRBV11-2, the J call TRBJ1-2; D is ambiguous. Per germline, CDR1 SGHAT and CDR2 FQNNGV. The V end was cut by 1 base, the J end by 1 base, with 4 bases between. This CDR3 has 13 amino acids. The CDR3 nucleotides are TGTGCCAGCAGCTTAGCAGATAACTATGGCTACACCTTC. It translates to CASSLADNYGYTF.

The chain links TRBV7-2 to TRBJ2-3; unclear D gene. The V gene's germline CDR1 is SGHTA and CDR2 FQGNSA. V was pared by 6 bases and J by 0 bases, with 4 bases between. The CDR3 has 12 residues. CDR3 sequence (DNA): TGTGCCAGCAGTTTTAGCACAGATACGCAGTATTTT. This sequence encodes CASSFSTDTQYF.

The CDR3 sequence is CASSPRGTGPGNTIYF. CDR3 sequence (DNA): TGTGCCAGCAGCCCGCGAGGGACAGGGCCTGGAAACACCATATATTTT. This chain uses TRBV3-1 (or the pseudogene TRBV3-2) with TRBJ1-3; 9 positions match TRBD1. Unmatched junction bases numbered 6, after V lost 4 bases and J lost 2 bases. CDR1 LGHDT and CDR2 YNNKEL come from the germline V gene (reference sequence). The length of the CDR3 is 16 residues.

This chain connects TRBV6-5 to TRBJ2-7, with 9 bases fitting TRBD1. CDR1 and CDR2 from the germline V gene are MNHEY and SVGAGI. The CDR3 runs 15 residues. Trimming cost V 4 bases and J 3 bases; bases outside gene matches: 7. CDR3 coding DNA: TGTGCCAGCAGTTTCACGCCGGGACAGGGCTACGAGCAGTACTTC. It yields the protein CASSFTPGQGYEQYF.

The chain uses TRBV12-3 or TRBV12-4 and TRBJ1-5, with no clear D. The CDR3 spans 13 residues. The germline V and J ends were trimmed by 7 bases and 7 bases, with 14 bases remaining between them. The CDR3 region has the DNA TGTGCCAGCACCCAACGGGGAGGGCAGCCCCAGCATTTT. Translating it yields CASTQRGGQPQHF.

The chain has TRBV5-6 and TRBJ2-1, with D perhaps being TRBD1 or TRBD2 (5 bases each). V lost 5 bases and J 0 bases, leaving 18 bases between the germline ends. This CDR3 has 17 residues. CDR1 is SGHDT, CDR2 YYEEEE, per germline. The CDR3 region is CASREFTGPPSYNEQFF. The CDR3, as DNA: TGTGCCAGCAGGGAATTTACGGGGCCCCCCTCCTACAATGAGCAGTTCTTC.

This clone was observed once. The V call is TRBV29-1, the J call TRBJ2-2; no clear D gene. CDR1 is SQVTM, CDR2 ANQGSEA, per germline. CDR3 length equals 12 residues. V lost 1 base to trimming and J lost 9 bases, with 9 bases between them. CDR3 sequence reads: CSVEGGHRELFF. The CDR3, as DNA: TGCAGCGTTGAAGGTGGGCACAGGGAGCTGTTTTTT.

CDR3 amino acids: CASRDLGLPNTEAFF. The CDR3 DNA reads as TGTGCCAGCAGGGACCTGGGACTACCGAACACTGAAGCTTTCTTT. The chain combines TRBV6-5 with TRBJ1-1; D is possibly TRBD1 (5 bases). V gave up 6 bases and J gave up 1 base, with 15 bases separating them. The V gene's germline CDR1 is MNHEY and CDR2 SVGAGI. The CDR3 covers 15 residues.

The chain joins TRBV28 to TRBJ1-1; D gene uncertain. The CDR3 sequence is 16 residues long. Germline-derived CDR1 and CDR2 are MDHEN and SYDVKM. V lost 7 bases and J lost 3, with 21 bases in between. Here the CDR3 reads CASKELDKQWDTEAFF. Written as DNA, the CDR3 is TGTGCCAGCAAGGAGTTGGATAAACAGTGGGACACTGAAGCTTTCTTT. Complete variable domain (other parts from reference TRBV28 and TRBJ1-1): DVKVTQSSRYLVKRTGEKVFLECVQDMDHENMFWYRQDPGLGLRLIYFSYDVKMKEKGDIPEGYSVSREKKERFSLILESASTNQTSMYLCASKELDKQWDTEAFFGQGTRLTVV.

The rearrangement uses TRBV28 and TRBJ2-1; D tentatively reads TRBD1 or TRBD2 (6 bases each). The germline V gene has CDR1 MDHEN and CDR2 SYDVKM. Between the trimmed V and J ends, which lost 9 bases and 11 bases, there was a span of 29 bases. The CDR3 is 16 amino acids. Here the CDR3 DNA reads TGTGCCAGTCGTTACGGGGGCGGGTATGAAGGGTTCAAGCAGTTCTTC. It is translated as CASRYGGGYEGFKQFF. The full variable domain, its missing parts supplied by reference TRBV28 and TRBJ2-1, is DVKVTQSSRYLVKRTGEKVFLECVQDMDHENMFWYRQDPGLGLRLIYFSYDVKMKEKGDIPEGYSVSREKKERFSLILESASTNQTSMYLCASRYGGGYEGFKQFFGPGTRLTVL.

The chain carries TRBV5-1 and TRBJ2-1; TRBD2 aligns across 12 bases. The germline CDR1 and CDR2 sequences are SGHRS and YFSETQ. V shed 3 bases and J 6 bases; nucleotides not matched to a gene: 10. CDR3 length equals 17 residues. The CDR3 loop reads CASSYDPLAGGGNEQFF. CDR3 bases: TGCGCCAGCAGCTACGATCCTCTAGCGGGAGGGGGCAATGAGCAGTTCTTC.

This chain joins TRBV4-1 and TRBJ1-5, with unresolved D. V lost 6 bases and J 5 bases, leaving 11 bases between the germline ends. This CDR3 is built from 13 residues. Germline values: CDR1 MGHRA, CDR2 YSYEKL. CDR3 sequence reads: CASSTRLDQPQHF. CDR3 nucleotides: TGCGCCAGCAGTACCCGGTTGGATCAGCCCCAGCATTTT.

The chain couples TRBV25-1 to TRBJ1-1; possible D gene TRBD1, 5 bases. The CDR3 sequence is 16 residues long. V was clipped by 6 bases and J by 0 bases, with 17 bases between them. CDR1 MGHDK and CDR2 SYGVNS come from the germline V gene. CDR3 sequence: CASSLGGARVNTEAFF. CDR3 nucleotide sequence: TGTGCCAGCAGCCTCGGTGGGGCGAGGGTGAACACTGAAGCTTTCTTT.

The V call is TRBV2, the J call TRBJ1-5, with D perhaps matching TRBD1 (5 bases). V dropped 4 bases and J dropped 2 bases, with 9 bases sitting between them. Germline V gene lookup returns CDR1 SNHLY and CDR2 FYNNEI. This CDR3 contains 14 residues. The CDR3 region is CASSAQGGNQPQHF. CDR3 nucleotide sequence: TGTGCCAGCAGTGCCCAGGGAGGCAATCAGCCCCAGCATTTT.

For the CDR3, the DNA is TGTGCCAGCAGCGACAACTACGAGCAGTACTTC. Its translation: CASSDNYEQYF. The rearrangement joins TRBV28 to TRBJ2-7, with unresolved D. This CDR3 spans 11 amino acids. The V and J ends lost 6 bases and 3 bases respectively, with 6 bases between them. Germline CDR1 reads MDHEN; CDR2 reads SYDVKM.

The chain uses TRBV6-4 and TRBJ2-5; 8 nucleotides agree with TRBD1. Germline V gene data show CDR1 as MRHNA and CDR2 as SNTAGT. Trimming cost V 1 base and J 2 bases; bases outside gene matches: 6. The CDR3 length is 16 residues. The CDR3 DNA sequence: TGTGCCAGCAGTGACTTACCAGGGGGCGGTCAAGAGACCCAGTACTTC. This sequence encodes CASSDLPGGGQETQYF.

The chain carries TRBV5-1 and TRBJ2-3, with TRBD2 matching 7 bases. This CDR3 region has 15 residues. Germline assignment: CDR1 SGHRS and CDR2 YFSETQ. V was pared by 2 bases and J by 4 bases, with 7 bases of the junction left unmatched. This CDR3 reads CASSFGLDSADTQYF. CDR3 coding DNA: TGCGCCAGCAGCTTCGGACTAGACTCGGCAGATACGCAGTATTTT.

This clone was found a few times. The CDR3 region is CASSAQDRRGYTF. The CDR3 DNA reads as TGTGCCAGCAGCGCCCAGGACAGAAGGGGCTACACCTTC. This chain connects TRBV6-5 to TRBJ1-2; tentatively, D is TRBD1 (6 bases). Trimming cost V 6 bases and J 8 bases, with 16 bases left between them. This CDR3 contains 13 residues. Germline V gene lookup returns CDR1 MNHEY and CDR2 SVGAGI.

J is TRBJ2-5 and V is TRBV7-2, with D maybe TRBD1 (5 bases). V was trimmed by 3 bases and J by 1 base, leaving 9 bases between them. Germline CDR1 SGHTA, CDR2 FQGNSA. The CDR3 sequence is 14 residues long. In DNA, the CDR3 is TGTGCCAGCAGCTTCTACAGGATCCAAGAGACCCAGTACTTC. Encoded protein: CASSFYRIQETQYF.

The J gene is TRBJ1-5, the V gene TRBV24-1; D is possibly TRBD1 (5 bases). There are 13 residues in the CDR3. The V and J ends lost 7 bases and 9 bases respectively, with 15 bases between them. Germline assignment: CDR1 KGHDR and CDR2 SFDVKD. CDR3 nucleotide sequence: TGTGCCACCAGAAAGGGGTCCCAATGGCCCCAGCATTTT. Translated, it gives CATRKGSQWPQHF.

This clone occurred a few times. The V call is TRBV5-4, the J call TRBJ2-1, with 9 positions matching TRBD2. Germline CDR1 is SGHNT and CDR2 is YYREEE (reference sequence). This CDR3 spans 17 amino acids. J lost 0 bases, V lost 2 bases, and 6 bases had no gene match. Here the CDR3 reads CASSFNSGGSSYNEQFF. The DNA for the CDR3 is TGTGCCAGCAGCTTCAATAGCGGGGGTAGCTCCTACAATGAGCAGTTCTTC.

The rearrangement uses TRBV5-4 and TRBJ2-5; 11 bases align to TRBD2. The CDR3 has 16 residues. Germline CDR1 is SGHNT and CDR2 is YYREEE (reference sequence). The trim removed 4 bases at V and 5 bases at J, leaving 10 bases unmatched. The chain's CDR3 is CASSVPLAGGFETQYF. The CDR3 coding sequence is TGTGCCAGCAGCGTCCCTCTAGCGGGAGGATTTGAGACCCAGTACTTC.